This TCR beta chain emerged from a study of blood T cell repertoires in COVID-19. Study background: Collection of acute and convalescent COVID-19 samples took place in the United States, Italy and Spain.

V lost 4 bases and J lost 6; bases outside the gene matches: 7. Germline-derived CDR1 and CDR2 are MNHNS and SASEGT. The CDR3 length is 14 residues. Original methodology: Reference gene primers were amplified, and this amplification served to estimate nucleated cell counts. Clones were read by immunoSEQ multiplex PCR, and TCRdb kept only the in-frame ones, dropping some. D and trimming were read from the DNA, whereas the V and J calls and clone size are those reported in that table. The sample lists nearly 110,000 clones, less than 80% seen once, with approximately 6.2% in the top ten. The TCR sequence derives from a man older than 75 with COVID-19, enrolled during active disease. V is TRBV6-1 and J is TRBJ1-1; 8 nucleotides line up with TRBD1. Sample: peripheral blood. As DNA, the CDR3 is TGTGCCAGCAGTGGCGACAGGGGAGACGCTGAAGCTTTCTTT. Its protein product is CASSGDRGDAEAFF.